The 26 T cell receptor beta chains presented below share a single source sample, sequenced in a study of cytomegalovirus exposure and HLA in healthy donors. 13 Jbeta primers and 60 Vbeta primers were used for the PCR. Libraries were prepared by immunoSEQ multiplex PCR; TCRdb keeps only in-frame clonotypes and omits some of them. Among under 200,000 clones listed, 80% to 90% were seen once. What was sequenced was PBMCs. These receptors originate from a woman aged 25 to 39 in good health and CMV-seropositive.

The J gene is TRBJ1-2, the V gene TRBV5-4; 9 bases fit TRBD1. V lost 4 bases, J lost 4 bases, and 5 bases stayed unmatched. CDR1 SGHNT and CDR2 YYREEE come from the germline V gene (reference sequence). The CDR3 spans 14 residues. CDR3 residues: CASSPGQGIYGYTF. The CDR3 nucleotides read TGTGCCAGCAGCCCCGGACAGGGGATCTATGGCTACACCTTC. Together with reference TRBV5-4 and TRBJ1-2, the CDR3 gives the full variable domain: ETGVTQSPTHLIKTRGQQVTLRCSSQSGHNTVSWYQQALGQGPQFIFQYYREEENGRGNFPPRFSGLQFPNYSSELNVNALELDDSALYLCASSPGQGIYGYTFGSGTRLTVV.

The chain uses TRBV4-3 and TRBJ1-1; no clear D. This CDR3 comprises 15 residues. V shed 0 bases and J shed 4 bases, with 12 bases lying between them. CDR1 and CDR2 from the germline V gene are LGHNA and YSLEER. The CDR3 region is CASSQDTGEITEAFF. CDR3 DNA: TGCGCCAGCAGCCAAGACACCGGGGAGATCACTGAAGCTTTCTTT.

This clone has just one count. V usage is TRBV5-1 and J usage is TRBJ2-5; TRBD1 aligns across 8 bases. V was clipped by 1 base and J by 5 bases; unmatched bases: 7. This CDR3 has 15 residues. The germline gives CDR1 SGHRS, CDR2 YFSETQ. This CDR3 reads CASSLSQGAFETQYF. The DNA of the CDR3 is TGCGCCAGCAGCTTGTCCCAGGGGGCTTTTGAGACCCAGTACTTC.

The CDR3 reads CASSLQGRGGSPLHF. CDR3 DNA: TGTGCCAGCAGCTTACAGGGGAGGGGTGGGTCACCCCTCCACTTT. The rearrangement links TRBV7-2 to TRBJ1-6; tentatively, D is TRBD1 (6 bases). Germline CDR1 is SGHTA and CDR2 is FQGNSA. V was clipped by 2 bases and J by 10 bases, with 15 bases between them. The CDR3 covers 15 residues.

The CDR3 spells CASSLDRAIQETQYF. In nucleotides, the CDR3 is TGTGCCAGCAGCTTAGACAGGGCCATCCAAGAGACCCAGTACTTC. The chain employs TRBV5-8 and TRBJ2-5; TRBD1 aligns across 7 bases. Germline lookup yields CDR1 SGHTS and CDR2 YDEGEE. This CDR3 contains 15 residues. J gave up 1 base and V 2 bases, and 5 bases lay outside the gene matches.

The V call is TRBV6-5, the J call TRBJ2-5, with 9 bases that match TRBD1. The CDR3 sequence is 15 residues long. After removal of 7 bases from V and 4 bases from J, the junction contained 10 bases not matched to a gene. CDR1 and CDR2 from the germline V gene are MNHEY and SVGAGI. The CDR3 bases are TGTGCCAGCAAAGTACAGGGGGCGGCAACAGAGACCCAGTACTTC. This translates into CASKVQGAATETQYF.

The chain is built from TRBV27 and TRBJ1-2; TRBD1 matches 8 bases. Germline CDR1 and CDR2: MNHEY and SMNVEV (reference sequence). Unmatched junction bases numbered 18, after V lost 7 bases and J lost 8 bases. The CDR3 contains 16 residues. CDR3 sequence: CASTSLIGQGRRGYTF. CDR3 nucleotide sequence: TGTGCCAGCACCTCCCTTATCGGACAGGGTCGTCGAGGCTACACCTTC.

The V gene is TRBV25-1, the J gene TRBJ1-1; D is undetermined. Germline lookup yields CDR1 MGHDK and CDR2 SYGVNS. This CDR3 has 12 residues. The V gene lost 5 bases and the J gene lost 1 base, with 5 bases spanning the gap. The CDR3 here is CASSFQNTEAFF. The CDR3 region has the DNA TGTGCCAGCAGTTTCCAGAACACTGAAGCTTTCTTT.

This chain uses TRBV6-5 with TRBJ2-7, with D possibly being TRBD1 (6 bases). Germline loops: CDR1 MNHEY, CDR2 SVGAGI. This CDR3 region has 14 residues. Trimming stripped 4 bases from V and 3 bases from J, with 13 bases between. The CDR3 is CASSWGQLGYEQYF. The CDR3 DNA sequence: TGTGCCAGCAGTTGGGGGCAGCTGGGCTACGAGCAGTACTTC.

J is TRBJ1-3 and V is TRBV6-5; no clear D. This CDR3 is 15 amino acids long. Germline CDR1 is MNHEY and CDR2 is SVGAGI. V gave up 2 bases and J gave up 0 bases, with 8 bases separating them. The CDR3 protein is CASSYVGNSGNTIYF. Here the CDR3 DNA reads TGTGCCAGCAGTTACGTCGGTAACTCTGGAAACACCATATATTTT.

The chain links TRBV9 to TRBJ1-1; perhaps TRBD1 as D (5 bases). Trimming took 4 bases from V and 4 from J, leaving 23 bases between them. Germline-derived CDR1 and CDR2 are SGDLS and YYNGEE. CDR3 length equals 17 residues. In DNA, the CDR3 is TGTGCCAGCAGCCCCCAGGGTGCCGGGGGTCGGGGCACTGAAGCTTTCTTT. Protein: CASSPQGAGGRGTEAFF.

The CDR3 DNA is TGTGCCATCAGTCAACAGGGCCCTGAGGATGAGCAGTTCTTC. Encoded protein: CAISQQGPEDEQFF. This chain links TRBV10-3 with TRBJ2-1; D might be TRBD1 (6 bases). Trimming took off 5 bases at V and 8 bases at J, with 16 bases between the two ends. This CDR3 comprises 14 residues. The germline V gene encodes CDR1 ENHRY and CDR2 SYGVKD.

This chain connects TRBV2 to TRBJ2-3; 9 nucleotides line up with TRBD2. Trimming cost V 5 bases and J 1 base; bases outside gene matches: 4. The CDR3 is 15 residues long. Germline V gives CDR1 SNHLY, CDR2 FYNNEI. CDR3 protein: CASSPRGGGTDTQYF. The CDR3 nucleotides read TGTGCCAGCAGTCCGCGGGGGGGCGGCACAGATACGCAGTATTTT.

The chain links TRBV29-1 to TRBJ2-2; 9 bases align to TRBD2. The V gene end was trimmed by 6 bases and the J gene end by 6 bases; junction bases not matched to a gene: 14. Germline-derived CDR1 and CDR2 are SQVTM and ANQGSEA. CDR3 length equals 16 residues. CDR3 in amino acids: CSVVPSSGANPGELFF. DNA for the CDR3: TGCAGCGTCGTCCCCTCTAGCGGGGCTAACCCCGGGGAGCTGTTTTTT.

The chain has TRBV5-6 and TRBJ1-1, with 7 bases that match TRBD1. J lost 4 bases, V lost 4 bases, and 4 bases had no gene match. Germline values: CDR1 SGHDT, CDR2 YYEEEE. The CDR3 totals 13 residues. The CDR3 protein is CASSRTGFTEAFF. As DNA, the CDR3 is TGTGCCAGCAGCAGGACAGGTTTCACTGAAGCTTTCTTT.

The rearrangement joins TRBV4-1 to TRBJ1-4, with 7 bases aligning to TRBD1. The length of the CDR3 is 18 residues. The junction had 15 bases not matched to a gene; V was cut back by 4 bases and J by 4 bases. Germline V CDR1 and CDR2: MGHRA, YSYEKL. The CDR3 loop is CASSRLQATGARNEKLFF. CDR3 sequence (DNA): TGCGCCAGCAGCCGCCTACAGGCAACAGGGGCGCGTAATGAAAAACTGTTTTTT.

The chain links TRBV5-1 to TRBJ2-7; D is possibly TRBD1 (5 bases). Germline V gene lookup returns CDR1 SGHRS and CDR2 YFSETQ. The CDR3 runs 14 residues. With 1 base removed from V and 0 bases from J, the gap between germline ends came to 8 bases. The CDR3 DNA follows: TGCGCCAGCAGCTTGTGGACAAACTCCTACGAGCAGTACTTC. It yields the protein CASSLWTNSYEQYF.

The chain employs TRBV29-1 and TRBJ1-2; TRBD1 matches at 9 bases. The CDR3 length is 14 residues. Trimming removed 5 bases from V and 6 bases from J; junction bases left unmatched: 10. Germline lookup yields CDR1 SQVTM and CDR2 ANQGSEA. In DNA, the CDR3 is TGCAGCGTTATAGTCCGGGACAGGGTTCATGGCTACACCTTC. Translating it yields CSVIVRDRVHGYTF.

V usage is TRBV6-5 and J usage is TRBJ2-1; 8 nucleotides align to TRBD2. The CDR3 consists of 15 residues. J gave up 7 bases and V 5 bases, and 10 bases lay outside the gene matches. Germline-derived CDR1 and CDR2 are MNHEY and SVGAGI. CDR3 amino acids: CASSGRLANLNEQFF. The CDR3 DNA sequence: TGTGCCAGCAGTGGGAGACTAGCGAATTTGAATGAGCAGTTCTTC.

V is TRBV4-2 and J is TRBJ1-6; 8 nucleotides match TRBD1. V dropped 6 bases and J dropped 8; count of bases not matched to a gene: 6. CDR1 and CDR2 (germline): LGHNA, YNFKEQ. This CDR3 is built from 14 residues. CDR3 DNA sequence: TGTGCCAGCAGTCCACAGGGGGAGGATTCACCCCTCCACTTT. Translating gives CASSPQGEDSPLHF.

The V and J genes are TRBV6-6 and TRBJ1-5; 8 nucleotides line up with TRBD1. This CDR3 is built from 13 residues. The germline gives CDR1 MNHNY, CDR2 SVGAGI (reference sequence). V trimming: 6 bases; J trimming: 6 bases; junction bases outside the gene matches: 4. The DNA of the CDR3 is TGTGCCAGCAGCCCGGACAGGGCTCAGCCCCAGCATTTT. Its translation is CASSPDRAQPQHF.

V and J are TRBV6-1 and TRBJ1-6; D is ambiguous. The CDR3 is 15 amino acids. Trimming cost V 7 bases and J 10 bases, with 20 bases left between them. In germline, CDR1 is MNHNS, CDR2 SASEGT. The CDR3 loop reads CASISGRVRRSPLHF. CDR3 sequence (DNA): TGTGCCAGCATCTCGGGGAGGGTTCGGAGGTCACCCCTCCACTTT.

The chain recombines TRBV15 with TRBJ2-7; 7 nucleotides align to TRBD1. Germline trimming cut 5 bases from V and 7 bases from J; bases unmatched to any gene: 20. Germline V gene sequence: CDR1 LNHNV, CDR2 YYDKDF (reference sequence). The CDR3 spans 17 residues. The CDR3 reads CATSEMTGTESGREQYF. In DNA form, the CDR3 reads TGTGCCACCAGCGAGATGACCGGGACAGAATCGGGTCGGGAGCAGTACTTC.

The CDR3 DNA is TGTGCCAGTAGAGGGACAGACCAAGAGACCCAGTACTTC. Translated, it gives CASRGTDQETQYF. This rearrangement joins TRBV19 to TRBJ2-5, with 7 bases that match TRBD1. The germline gives CDR1 LNHDA, CDR2 SQIVND (reference sequence). V lost 6 bases, J lost 0 bases, and 1 base stayed unmatched. The CDR3 has 13 amino acids.

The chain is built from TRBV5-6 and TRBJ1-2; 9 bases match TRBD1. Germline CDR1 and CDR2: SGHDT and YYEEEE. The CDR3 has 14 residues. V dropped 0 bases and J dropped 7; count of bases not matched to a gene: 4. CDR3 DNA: TGTGCCAGCAGCTTGGTACAGGGGGCAAGTGGCTACACCTTC. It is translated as CASSLVQGASGYTF.

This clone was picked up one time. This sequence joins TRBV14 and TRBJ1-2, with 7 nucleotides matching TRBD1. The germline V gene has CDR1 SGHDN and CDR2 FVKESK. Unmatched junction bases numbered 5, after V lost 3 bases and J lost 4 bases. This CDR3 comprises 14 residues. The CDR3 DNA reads TGTGCCAGCAGCCATACAGGGGAGAGCTATGGCTACACCTTC. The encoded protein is CASSHTGESYGYTF.